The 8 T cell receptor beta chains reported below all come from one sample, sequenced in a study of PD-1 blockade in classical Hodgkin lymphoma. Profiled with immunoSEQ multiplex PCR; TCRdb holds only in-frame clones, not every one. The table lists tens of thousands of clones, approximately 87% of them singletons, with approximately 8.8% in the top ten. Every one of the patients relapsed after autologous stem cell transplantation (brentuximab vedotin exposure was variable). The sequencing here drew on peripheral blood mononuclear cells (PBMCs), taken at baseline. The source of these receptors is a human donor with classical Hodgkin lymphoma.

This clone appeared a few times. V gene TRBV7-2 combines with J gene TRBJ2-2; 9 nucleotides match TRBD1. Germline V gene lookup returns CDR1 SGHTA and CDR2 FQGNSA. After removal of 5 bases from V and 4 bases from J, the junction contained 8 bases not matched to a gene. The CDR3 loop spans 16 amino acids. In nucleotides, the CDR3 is TGTGCCAGCAGCCCGAGGACAGGGGAGAGCACCGGGGAGCTGTTTTTT. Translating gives CASSPRTGESTGELFF.

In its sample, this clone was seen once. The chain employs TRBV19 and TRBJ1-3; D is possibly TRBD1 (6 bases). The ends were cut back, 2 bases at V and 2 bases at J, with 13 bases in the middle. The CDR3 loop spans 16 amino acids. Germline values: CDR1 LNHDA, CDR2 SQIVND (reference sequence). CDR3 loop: CASSIWDKVPGNTIYF. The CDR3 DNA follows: TGTGCCAGTAGTATATGGGACAAGGTTCCTGGAAACACCATATATTTT. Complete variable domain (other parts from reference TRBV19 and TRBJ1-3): DGGITQSPKYLFRKEGQNVTLSCEQNLNHDAMYWYRQDPGQGLRLIYYSQIVNDFQKGDIAEGYSVSREKKESFPLTVTSAQKNPTAFYLCASSIWDKVPGNTIYFGEGSWLTVV.

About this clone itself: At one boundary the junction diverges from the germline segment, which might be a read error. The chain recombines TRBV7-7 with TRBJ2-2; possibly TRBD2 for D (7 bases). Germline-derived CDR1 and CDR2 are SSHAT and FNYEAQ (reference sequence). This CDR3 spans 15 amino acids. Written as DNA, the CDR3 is TGTGCTAGCAGCTTATGGGGGGGCCTCACCGGGGAGCTGTTTTTT. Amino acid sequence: CASSLWGGLTGELFF.

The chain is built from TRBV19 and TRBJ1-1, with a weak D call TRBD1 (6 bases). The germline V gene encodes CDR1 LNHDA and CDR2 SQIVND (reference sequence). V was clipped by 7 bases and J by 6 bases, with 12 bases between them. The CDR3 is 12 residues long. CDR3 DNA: TGTGCCAGTAACCTAGGGGGGTCTGAAGCTTTCTTT. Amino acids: CASNLGGSEAFF.

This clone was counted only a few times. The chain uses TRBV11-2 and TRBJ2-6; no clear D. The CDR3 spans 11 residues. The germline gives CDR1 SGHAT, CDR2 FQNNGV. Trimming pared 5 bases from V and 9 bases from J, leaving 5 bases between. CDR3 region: CASSPINVLTF. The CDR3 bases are TGTGCCAGCAGCCCCATCAACGTCCTGACTTTC.

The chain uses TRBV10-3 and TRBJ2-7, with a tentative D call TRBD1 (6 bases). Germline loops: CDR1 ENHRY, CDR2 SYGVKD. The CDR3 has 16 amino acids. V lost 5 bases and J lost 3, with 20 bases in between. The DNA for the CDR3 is TGTGCCATCAGTACTCCACACAGGGCCGGCCGCTACGAGCAGTACTTC. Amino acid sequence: CAISTPHRAGRYEQYF.

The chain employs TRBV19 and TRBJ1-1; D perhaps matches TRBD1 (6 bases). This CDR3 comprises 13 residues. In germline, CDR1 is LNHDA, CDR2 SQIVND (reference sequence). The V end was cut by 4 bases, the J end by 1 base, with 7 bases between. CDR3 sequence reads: CASSNRANTEAFF. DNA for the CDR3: TGTGCCAGTAGTAACAGGGCGAACACTGAAGCTTTCTTT.

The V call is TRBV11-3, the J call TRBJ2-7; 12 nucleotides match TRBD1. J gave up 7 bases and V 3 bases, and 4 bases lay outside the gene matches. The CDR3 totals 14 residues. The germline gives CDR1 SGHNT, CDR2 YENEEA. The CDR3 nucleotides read TGTGCCAGCAGCTTGGGACAGGGGGCAAATGAGCAGTACTTC. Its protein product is CASSLGQGANEQYF.